A single sample gave rise to the 2 T cell receptor beta chains below, sequenced in a study of cytomegalovirus exposure and HLA in healthy donors. In the PCR, 60 Vbeta and 13 Jbeta primers were used. The repertoire was sequenced with immunoSEQ multiplex PCR; TCRdb's copy has only in-frame clones and lacks some. The sample includes some 120,000 clones, roughly 9% of them seen just once. The sequenced material came from PBMCs. These receptors all come from a woman aged 40 to 50 in good health and CMV-seropositive.

This chain connects TRBV5-4 to TRBJ1-1; D possibly corresponds to TRBD1 (6 bases). Germline V gene lookup returns CDR1 SGHNT and CDR2 YYREEE (reference sequence). This CDR3 spans 14 amino acids. With 1 base removed from V and 6 bases from J, the gap between germline ends came to 13 bases. The CDR3 here is CASSLQGRGSEAFF. In DNA form, the CDR3 reads TGTGCCAGCAGCTTGCAGGGGAGGGGCTCTGAAGCTTTCTTT.

This clone appeared a few times. The chain combines TRBV5-1 with TRBJ1-1; the D is unclear. Germline V lookup: CDR1 SGHRS, CDR2 YFSETQ. Between the trimmed V and J ends, which lost 4 bases and 5 bases, there was a span of 15 bases. There are 14 residues in the CDR3. The CDR3 DNA reads as TGCGCCAGCAGCCCCGAAGGTCGAGGGACTGAAGCTTTCTTT. Its translation is CASSPEGRGTEAFF.